Listed below are T cell receptor beta chains from one sample, sequenced in a study of CD8 T cells in ankylosing spondylitis. TCRdb passed the 5' RACE reads through MiXCR, listing each CDR3 protein once. Of 300,000 to 350,000 distinct CDR3 sequences in the sample, roughly 11% are singletons; the top ten hold roughly 9%. Sequencing was carried out using blood, either unsorted or a sorted T cell fraction (not recorded which). The receptor source for this set is a female donor with ankylosing spondylitis or in good health (not recorded which). CDR3s include the opening cysteine and the closing phenylalanine or tryptophan. The order of the fields is J gene, CDR3 length, V gene, CDR3 protein.

J gene: TRBJ2-2; CDR3 length: 16; V gene: TRBV5-1; CDR3 protein: CASSHRTGTSTGELFF
J gene: TRBJ1-1; CDR3 length: 13; V gene: TRBV5-1; CDR3 protein: CASSSRQGGYAVF
J gene: TRBJ2-7; CDR3 length: 13; V gene: TRBV6-1; CDR3 protein: CASSPPGSYEQYF
J gene: TRBJ2-2; CDR3 length: 13; V gene: TRBV20-1; CDR3 protein: CSASGDNTGELFF
J gene: TRBJ2-3; CDR3 length: 17; V gene: TRBV12-3/TRBV12-4; CDR3 protein: CASSSSRTGTSTDTQYF
J gene: TRBJ1-2; CDR3 length: 16; V gene: TRBV5-1; CDR3 protein: CASSLGASRQGDGYTF
J gene: TRBJ2-7; CDR3 length: 14; V gene: TRBV12-3/TRBV12-4; CDR3 protein: CASSLGLGNYEQYF
J gene: TRBJ1-4; CDR3 length: 14; V gene: TRBV5-6; CDR3 protein: CASSAGQGGEKLFF
J gene: TRBJ2-2; CDR3 length: 12; V gene: TRBV20-1; CDR3 protein: CSARGATGELFF
J gene: TRBJ2-2; CDR3 length: 15; V gene: TRBV5-1; CDR3 protein: CASSFGQGLAGELFF
J gene: TRBJ1-1; CDR3 length: 15; V gene: TRBV5-1; CDR3 protein: CASSPRGEGWTEAFF
J gene: TRBJ2-4; CDR3 length: 13; V gene: TRBV7-2; CDR3 protein: CASSFRTVNIQYF
J gene: TRBJ2-3; CDR3 length: 15; V gene: TRBV20-1; CDR3 protein: CSASSGRADTDTQYF
J gene: TRBJ2-1; CDR3 length: 15; V gene: TRBV20-1; CDR3 protein: CSARAIRGRYNEQFF
J gene: TRBJ1-1; CDR3 length: 18; V gene: TRBV5-6; CDR3 protein: CASSPDRESRIMNTEAFF
J gene: TRBJ1-5; CDR3 length: 14; V gene: TRBV20-1; CDR3 protein: CSANRGRGNQPQHF
J gene: TRBJ2-6; CDR3 length: 15; V gene: TRBV20-1; CDR3 protein: CSARLQSSGANVLTF
J gene: TRBJ2-7; CDR3 length: 14; V gene: TRBV5-1; CDR3 protein: CASNPGRVEGEQYF
J gene: TRBJ2-7; CDR3 length: 13; V gene: TRBV30; CDR3 protein: CACLGTSAYEQYF
J gene: TRBJ1-1; CDR3 length: 17; V gene: TRBV20-1; CDR3 protein: CSASDGGPRGSNTEAFF
J gene: TRBJ2-6; CDR3 length: 18; V gene: TRBV24-1; CDR3 protein: CATSEYRNRQSGANVLTF
J gene: TRBJ1-1; CDR3 length: 15; V gene: TRBV5-1; CDR3 protein: CASSLVWGRNTEAFF
J gene: TRBJ2-2; CDR3 length: 16; V gene: TRBV12-3/TRBV12-4; CDR3 protein: CASRYFLAGTAGELFF
J gene: TRBJ1-1; CDR3 length: 14; V gene: TRBV12-3/TRBV12-4; CDR3 protein: CASTETGRDTEAFF
J gene: TRBJ2-7; CDR3 length: 13; V gene: TRBV7-2; CDR3 protein: CASSLDLGDPQNF
J gene: TRBJ1-4; CDR3 length: 15; V gene: TRBV7-2; CDR3 protein: CASRPAWKPNEKLFF
J gene: TRBJ1-5; CDR3 length: 15; V gene: TRBV28; CDR3 protein: CASSPRRVWGEPQHF
J gene: TRBJ1-1; CDR3 length: 15; V gene: TRBV10-3; CDR3 protein: CAISESAGQGYLAFF
J gene: TRBJ2-2; CDR3 length: 15; V gene: TRBV27; CDR3 protein: CASSLTSSSAGELFF
J gene: TRBJ1-2; CDR3 length: 12; V gene: TRBV7-9; CDR3 protein: CASSLVLLGYTF
J gene: TRBJ2-1; CDR3 length: 16; V gene: TRBV5-1; CDR3 protein: CASSAGRSAGYNEQFF
J gene: TRBJ1-1; CDR3 length: 13; V gene: TRBV20-1; CDR3 protein: CSASSGTYTEAFF
J gene: TRBJ2-5; CDR3 length: 12; V gene: TRBV29-1; CDR3 protein: CSVQGSGETQYF
J gene: TRBJ2-2; CDR3 length: 16; V gene: TRBV6-2/TRBV6-3; CDR3 protein: CASSLYRGANTGELFF
J gene: TRBJ1-5; CDR3 length: 13; V gene: TRBV19; CDR3 protein: CASSIRGSQPQHF
J gene: TRBJ2-7; CDR3 length: 13; V gene: TRBV10-3; CDR3 protein: CAISDQNSYEQYF
J gene: TRBJ2-1; CDR3 length: 15; V gene: TRBV3-1; CDR3 protein: CASSQDGGFDNEQFF
J gene: TRBJ1-5; CDR3 length: 11; V gene: TRBV30; CDR3 protein: CAWSVGQPQHF
J gene: TRBJ2-7; CDR3 length: 14; V gene: TRBV5-1; CDR3 protein: CASSLRQGAGEQYF
J gene: TRBJ2-3; CDR3 length: 14; V gene: TRBV12-3/TRBV12-4; CDR3 protein: CASSLGAGPDTQYF
J gene: TRBJ2-3; CDR3 length: 16; V gene: TRBV7-2; CDR3 protein: CASSPRRSSSTDTQYF
J gene: TRBJ2-1; CDR3 length: 15; V gene: TRBV6-2/TRBV6-3; CDR3 protein: CASSSSGIGSDEQFF
J gene: TRBJ2-5; CDR3 length: 14; V gene: TRBV10-3; CDR3 protein: CAIRDQGGKETQYF